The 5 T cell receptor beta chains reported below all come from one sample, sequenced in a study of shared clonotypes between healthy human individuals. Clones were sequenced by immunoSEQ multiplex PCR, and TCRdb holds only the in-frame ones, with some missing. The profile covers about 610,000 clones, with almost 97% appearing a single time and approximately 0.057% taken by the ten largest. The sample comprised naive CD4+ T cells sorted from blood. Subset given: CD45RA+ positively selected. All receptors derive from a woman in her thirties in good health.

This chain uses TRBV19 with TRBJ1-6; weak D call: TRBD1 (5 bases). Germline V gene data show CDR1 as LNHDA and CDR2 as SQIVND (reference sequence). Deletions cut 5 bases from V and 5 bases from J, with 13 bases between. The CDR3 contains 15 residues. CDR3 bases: TGTGCCAGTAGTTCCCGGACACGGAATAATTCACCCCTCCACTTT. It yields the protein CASSSRTRNNSPLHF. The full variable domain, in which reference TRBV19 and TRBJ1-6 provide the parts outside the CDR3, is DGGITQSPKYLFRKEGQNVTLSCEQNLNHDAMYWYRQDPGQGLRLIYYSQIVNDFQKGDIAEGYSVSREKKESFPLTVTSAQKNPTAFYLCASSSRTRNNSPLHFGNGTRLTVT.

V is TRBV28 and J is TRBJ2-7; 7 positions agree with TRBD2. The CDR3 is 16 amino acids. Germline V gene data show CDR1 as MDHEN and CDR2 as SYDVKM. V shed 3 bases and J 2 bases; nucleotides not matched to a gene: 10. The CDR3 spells CASSLGYLAETYEQYF. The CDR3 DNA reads TGTGCCAGCAGTTTGGGGTACCTAGCGGAAACCTACGAGCAGTACTTC. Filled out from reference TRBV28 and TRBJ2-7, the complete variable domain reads DVKVTQSSRYLVKRTGEKVFLECVQDMDHENMFWYRQDPGLGLRLIYFSYDVKMKEKGDIPEGYSVSREKKERFSLILESASTNQTSMYLCASSLGYLAETYEQYFGPGTRLTVT.

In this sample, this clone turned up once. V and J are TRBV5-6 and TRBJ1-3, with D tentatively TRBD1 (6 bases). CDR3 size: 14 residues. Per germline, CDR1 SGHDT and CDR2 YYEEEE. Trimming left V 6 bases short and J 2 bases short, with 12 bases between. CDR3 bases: TGTGCCAGCAACCGACAGGATGCTGGAAACACCATATATTTT. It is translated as CASNRQDAGNTIYF.

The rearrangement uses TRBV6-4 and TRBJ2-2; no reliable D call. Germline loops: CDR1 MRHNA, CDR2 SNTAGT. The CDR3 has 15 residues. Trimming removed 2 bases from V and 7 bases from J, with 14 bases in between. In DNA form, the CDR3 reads TGTGCCAGCAGTGACCGAACAACGGGTGTCGGGGAGCTGTTTTTT. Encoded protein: CASSDRTTGVGELFF.

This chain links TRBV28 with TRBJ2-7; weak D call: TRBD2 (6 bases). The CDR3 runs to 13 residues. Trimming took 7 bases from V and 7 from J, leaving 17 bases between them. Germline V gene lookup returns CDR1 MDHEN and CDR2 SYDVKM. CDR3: CASTPWRAWEQYF. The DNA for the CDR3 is TGTGCCAGCACCCCATGGAGGGCTTGGGAGCAGTACTTC.